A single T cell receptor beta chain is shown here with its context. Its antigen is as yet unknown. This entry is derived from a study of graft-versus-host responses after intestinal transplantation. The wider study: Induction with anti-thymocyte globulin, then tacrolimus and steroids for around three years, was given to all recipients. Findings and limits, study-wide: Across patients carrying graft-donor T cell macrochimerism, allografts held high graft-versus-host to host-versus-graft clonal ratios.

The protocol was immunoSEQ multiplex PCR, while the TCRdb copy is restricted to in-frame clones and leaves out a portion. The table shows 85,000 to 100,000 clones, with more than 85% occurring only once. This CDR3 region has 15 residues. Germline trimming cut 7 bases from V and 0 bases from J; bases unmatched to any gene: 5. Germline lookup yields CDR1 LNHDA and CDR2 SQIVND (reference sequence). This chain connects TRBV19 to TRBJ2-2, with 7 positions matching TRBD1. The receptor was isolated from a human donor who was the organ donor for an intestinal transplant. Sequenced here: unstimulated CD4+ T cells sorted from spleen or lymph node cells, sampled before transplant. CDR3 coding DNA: TGTGCCAGTAACCCAGGGACAGCGAACACCGGGGAGCTGTTTTTT. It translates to CASNPGTANTGELFF. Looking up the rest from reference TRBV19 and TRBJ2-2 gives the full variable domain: DGGITQSPKYLFRKEGQNVTLSCEQNLNHDAMYWYRQDPGQGLRLIYYSQIVNDFQKGDIAEGYSVSREKKESFPLTVTSAQKNPTAFYLCASNPGTANTGELFFGEGSRLTVL.